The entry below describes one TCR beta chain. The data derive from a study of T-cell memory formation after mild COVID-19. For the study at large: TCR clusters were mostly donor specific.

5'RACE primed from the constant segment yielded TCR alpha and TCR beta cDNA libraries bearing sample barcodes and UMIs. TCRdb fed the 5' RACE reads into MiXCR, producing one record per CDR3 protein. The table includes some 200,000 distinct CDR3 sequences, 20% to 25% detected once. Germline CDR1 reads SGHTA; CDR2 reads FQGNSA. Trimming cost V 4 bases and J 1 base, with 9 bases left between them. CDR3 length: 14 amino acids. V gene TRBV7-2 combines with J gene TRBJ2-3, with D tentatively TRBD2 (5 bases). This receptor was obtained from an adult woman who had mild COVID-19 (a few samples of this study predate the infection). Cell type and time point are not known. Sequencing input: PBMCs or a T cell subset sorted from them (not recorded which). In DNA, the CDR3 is TGTGCCAGCAGCTCCGGACTGGGCACAGATACGCAGTATTTT. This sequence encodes CASSSGLGTDTQYF. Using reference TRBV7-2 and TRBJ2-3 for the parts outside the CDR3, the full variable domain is GAGVSQSPSNKVTEKGKDVELRCDPISGHTALYWYRQSLGQGLEFLIYFQGNSAPDKSGLPSDRFSAERTGGSVSTLTIQRTQQEDSAVYLCASSSGLGTDTQYFGPGTRLTVL.